This T cell receptor (beta chain) was sequenced for a study of early T cells in non-severe SARS-CoV-2 infection. Study-wide context: The chains were unpaired, and the sequenced material was bulk RNA from unsorted whole blood. Points from the study as a whole: There was a bias toward anti-spike CD8 responses in VDJdb matching, which missed private and CD4 specificities.

As part of library construction, unique molecular identifiers were attached to individual cDNA molecules. In TCRdb, the 5' RACE reads were re-called with MiXCR into one record per CDR3 protein. The data contain tens of thousands of distinct CDR3 sequences, roughly 6.6% of them singletons. Ten or more counts support this clonotype. What it recognizes is unknown. J lost 12 bases, V lost 2 bases, and 7 bases had no gene match. The CDR3 extends over 13 amino acids. CDR1 and CDR2 from the germline V gene are SGHTA and FQGNSA. The sequence was collected from an adult who was a healthcare worker with PCR-confirmed SARS-CoV-2 infection or an uninfected control (not recorded which). Sequencing was done on a sample of whole blood. The chain recombines TRBV7-2 with TRBJ2-4; 7 nucleotides line up with TRBD1. This CDR3 is CASSLNWDSTQYF. DNA for the CDR3: TGTGCCAGCAGCTTAAACTGGGACAGTACTCAGTACTTC.